One TCR beta chain is described in this entry. This specimen comes from a study of technical replicates of blood from several donors. Libraries were prepared by immunoSEQ multiplex PCR; TCRdb keeps only in-frame clonotypes and omits some of them. The sample lists some 80,000 clones; around 94% were seen once. This CDR3 region has 12 residues. V gave up 5 bases and J gave up 5 bases; unmatched junction bases: 1. Per germline, CDR1 SNHLY and CDR2 FYNNEI. The chain carries TRBV2 and TRBJ2-5, with 8 positions matching TRBD1. The sequence was collected from a human donor in good health. Source material: T cells isolated from PBMCs. The CDR3 nucleotides read TGTGCCAGCAGTTGGACAGGGGAGACCCAGTACTTC. This sequence encodes CASSWTGETQYF.